These 29 T cell receptor beta chains were sequenced from one sample in a study of cytomegalovirus exposure and HLA in healthy donors. The PCR made use of 60 Vbeta and 13 Jbeta primers. Clones were read by immunoSEQ multiplex PCR, and TCRdb kept only the in-frame ones, dropping some. The table lists approximately 220,000 clones, 76% of them singletons. The material sequenced was PBMCs. Every receptor here comes from a man aged 18-30 years in good health and CMV-seronegative.

This chain uses TRBV6-1 with TRBJ2-1; 8 nucleotides match TRBD1. The CDR3 consists of 14 residues. Germline CDR1 is MNHNS and CDR2 is SASEGT. V shed 4 bases, J shed 5 bases, and the junction held 4 bases outside the gene matches. CDR3 coding DNA: TGTGCCAGCAGTGGACAGGGGTGGGACAATGAGCAGTTCTTC. Its protein is CASSGQGWDNEQFF.

This rearrangement joins TRBV6-5 to TRBJ2-1, with D perhaps TRBD2 (6 bases). The germline CDR1 and CDR2 sequences are MNHEY and SVGAGI. V shed 4 bases and J shed 1 base, with 11 bases lying between them. The CDR3 is 15 amino acids. The CDR3, as DNA: TGTGCCAGCAGTTTGACTAGGGGTTCCTACAATGAGCAGTTCTTC. Translated: CASSLTRGSYNEQFF.

V is TRBV6-1 and J is TRBJ1-1; 8 bases fit TRBD1. From germline, CDR1 is MNHNS and CDR2 SASEGT. Trimming cost V 7 bases and J 5 bases; bases outside gene matches: 6. There are 13 residues in the CDR3. The DNA for the CDR3 is TGTGCCAGCATCAGACAGGGGTGGACTGAAGCTTTCTTT. Protein product: CASIRQGWTEAFF.

The J gene is TRBJ2-2, the V gene TRBV7-9; the match to TRBD2 covers 7 bases. The CDR3 contains 15 residues. Germline V gene lookup returns CDR1 SEHNR and CDR2 FQNEAQ (reference sequence). J lost 7 bases, V lost 3 bases, and 8 bases had no gene match. The CDR3 reads CASSFGRETGGELFF. CDR3 in DNA: TGTGCCAGCAGCTTCGGGCGGGAGACGGGCGGGGAGCTGTTTTTT.

This clone was found once. The chain recombines TRBV27 with TRBJ1-5; D is perhaps TRBD1 (5 bases). V was cut by 3 bases and J by 7 bases, with 10 bases left in between. This CDR3 is 13 amino acids long. Germline CDR1 reads MNHEY; CDR2 reads SMNVEV (reference sequence). CDR3 DNA: TGTGCCAGCAGTTTCGGGGGGGAGCAGCCCCAGCATTTT. Protein sequence: CASSFGGEQPQHF.

This clone appeared a few times. The CDR3 DNA reads as TGTGCCAGCGGGCAGGGGGCTGGTTCACCCCTCCACTTT. It specifies CASGQGAGSPLHF. The chain has TRBV6-1 and TRBJ1-6; 8 bases are shared with TRBD1. CDR1 MNHNS and CDR2 SASEGT come from the germline V gene. The CDR3 contains 13 residues. V was clipped by 8 bases and J by 9 bases; unmatched bases: 6.

The rearrangement uses TRBV19 and TRBJ1-5; no clear D gene. Trimming cost V 9 bases and J 0 bases, with 6 bases left between them. The germline CDR1 and CDR2 sequences are LNHDA and SQIVND (reference sequence). The CDR3 loop spans 12 amino acids. CDR3 sequence (DNA): TGTGCCAGCCAAATTAGCAATCAGCCCCAGCATTTT. It translates to CASQISNQPQHF.

The chain links TRBV7-9 to TRBJ2-2; 7 bases agree with TRBD2. CDR1 and CDR2 from the germline V gene are SEHNR and FQNEAQ (reference sequence). J lost 3 bases, V lost 7 bases, and 11 bases had no gene match. This CDR3 is built from 16 residues. In DNA, the CDR3 is TGTGCCAGCACCCCCGCGGGGGTAGGGGACACCGGGGAGCTGTTTTTT. Protein sequence: CASTPAGVGDTGELFF.

With regard to this clone: This sample also contains other DNA sequences that code for the same CDR3. V gene TRBV5-1 combines with J gene TRBJ2-3, with 7 positions matching TRBD1. The CDR3 has 14 residues. Germline V CDR1 and CDR2: SGHRS, YFSETQ. Trimming took 0 bases from V and 6 from J; bases not matched to a gene: 4. The CDR3 sequence: CASSLGTGGDTQYF. CDR3 nucleotides: TGCGCCAGCAGCTTGGGGACAGGTGGGGATACGCAGTATTTT.

The V gene is TRBV28, the J gene TRBJ2-2, with no clear D. The length of the CDR3 is 13 residues. Germline CDR1 reads MDHEN; CDR2 reads SYDVKM. With 1 base removed from V and 5 bases from J, the gap between germline ends came to 5 bases. The CDR3 DNA reads as TGTGCCAGCAGTTTATTTCAGACCGGGGAGCTGTTTTTT. It translates to CASSLFQTGELFF.

The CDR3 region has the DNA TGTGCCAGCAGGTTTATTAGCGGACAGGGGGCAGAATTGGGCACTGAAGCTTTCTTT. It yields the protein CASRFISGQGAELGTEAFF. The chain combines TRBV28 with TRBJ1-1; 11 nucleotides line up with TRBD1. J was trimmed by 4 bases and V by 6 bases; bases with no gene match: 19. The germline V gene has CDR1 MDHEN and CDR2 SYDVKM. The CDR3 runs to 19 residues.

This clone was seen just once. The V and J genes are TRBV19 and TRBJ1-1; the D gene is possibly TRBD1 (5 bases). CDR3 length: 17 residues. Germline V CDR1 and CDR2: LNHDA, SQIVND (reference sequence). The V gene lost 5 bases and the J gene lost 0 bases, with 19 bases spanning the gap. CDR3 sequence: CASSLYFRGSMNTEAFF. CDR3 nucleotide sequence: TGTGCCAGTAGTCTTTATTTTAGGGGCAGCATGAACACTGAAGCTTTCTTT.

The V call is TRBV28, the J call TRBJ1-6; D might be TRBD1 (6 bases). Germline-derived CDR1 and CDR2 are MDHEN and SYDVKM. V was shortened by 7 bases and J by 4 bases, with 11 bases between the two germline ends. The CDR3 contains 14 residues. The CDR3 spells CASTYGQYNSPLHF. The CDR3 nucleotides are TGTGCCAGCACCTATGGACAGTATAATTCACCCCTCCACTTT.

V is TRBV5-3 and J is TRBJ1-2; unclear D gene. TRBV5-3 qualifies as an ORF whose function is uncertain. Trimming took 5 bases from V and 4 from J, leaving 15 bases between them. The CDR3 is 14 residues long. The CDR3 sequence: CARRWLWAFYGYTF. CDR3 DNA sequence: TGTGCCAGAAGGTGGCTGTGGGCCTTCTATGGCTACACCTTC.

This chain joins TRBV2 and TRBJ1-3, with D possibly being TRBD1 (5 bases). There are 13 residues in the CDR3. Germline CDR1 is SNHLY and CDR2 is FYNNEI. Trimming left V 11 bases short and J 2 bases short, with 13 bases between. The CDR3 nucleotides read TGTGCCTCCGGGGCGGGGGCTGGAAACACCATATATTTT. Amino acids: CASGAGAGNTIYF.

V is TRBV19 and J is TRBJ2-6; D not resolved. V lost 3 bases, J lost 0 bases, and 9 bases lay in between. Germline V gene sequence: CDR1 LNHDA, CDR2 SQIVND (reference sequence). The CDR3 length is 16 residues. The CDR3 is CASSMWRSSGANVLTF. CDR3 in DNA: TGTGCCAGTAGTATGTGGCGGAGCTCTGGGGCCAACGTCCTGACTTTC.

V usage is TRBV10-2 and J usage is TRBJ1-1; D might be TRBD1 (5 bases). Germline assignment: CDR1 WSHSY and CDR2 SAAADI. The CDR3 spans 17 residues. Deletions cut 5 bases from V and 1 base from J, with 20 bases between. This CDR3 reads CASSPPPLQAPNTEAFF. As DNA, the CDR3 is TGCGCCAGCAGTCCTCCCCCTCTACAGGCTCCGAACACTGAAGCTTTCTTT.

The genes are TRBV28 and TRBJ2-7, with a possible D match to TRBD2 (6 bases). The germline gives CDR1 MDHEN, CDR2 SYDVKM. Trimming cost V 3 bases and J 5 bases, with 26 bases left between them. The CDR3 spans 18 residues. CDR3 DNA sequence: TGTGCCAGCAGTTTCTATGCTGTGACCGGCGGGACGTGGAACGAGCAGTACTTC. It translates to CASSFYAVTGGTWNEQYF.

The V gene is TRBV28, the J gene TRBJ2-7, with a tentative D call TRBD1 (6 bases). Germline CDR1 is MDHEN and CDR2 is SYDVKM. V lost 7 bases to trimming and J lost 5 bases, with 18 bases between them. The CDR3 runs to 14 residues. The CDR3 DNA follows: TGTGCCAGCAACCTAGGACAGTTAGGGGACGAGCAGTACTTC. Translated, it gives CASNLGQLGDEQYF.

This clone was seen only a few times. The chain has TRBV6-1 and TRBJ1-2; the D gene is possibly TRBD1 (6 bases). Germline CDR1 is MNHNS and CDR2 is SASEGT. Trimming shortened V by 3 bases and J by 5 bases, and 10 bases separated the two germline ends. The CDR3 length is 13 residues. CDR3 sequence: CASSDGGAYGYTF. In DNA form, the CDR3 reads TGTGCCAGCAGTGATGGGGGGGCTTATGGCTACACCTTC.

V and J are TRBV2 and TRBJ2-3; TRBD2 agrees at 7 bases. V gave up 6 bases and J gave up 2 bases; unmatched junction bases: 11. This CDR3 has 16 residues. Germline CDR1 and CDR2: SNHLY and FYNNEI. The CDR3 DNA reads as TGTGCCAGCAGGGGGGGAGGGGCACCTTACACAGATACGCAGTATTTT. It is translated as CASRGGGAPYTDTQYF.

The J gene is TRBJ1-4, the V gene TRBV27; 9 bases are shared with TRBD1. Germline trimming cut 2 bases from V and 11 bases from J; bases unmatched to any gene: 9. Germline loops: CDR1 MNHEY, CDR2 SMNVEV (reference sequence). This CDR3 has 15 amino acids. The chain's CDR3 is CASSLVRTGGEKLFF. Here the CDR3 DNA reads TGTGCCAGCAGTTTAGTCCGTACAGGGGGCGAGAAACTGTTTTTT.

This clone has a handful of counts. Other DNA sequences in the same sample also yield this CDR3. The J gene is TRBJ2-1, the V gene TRBV5-1; 8 bases line up with TRBD2. Germline CDR1 SGHRS, CDR2 YFSETQ. J was trimmed by 3 bases and V by 0 bases; bases with no gene match: 2. The CDR3 consists of 15 residues. The CDR3: CASSLGSGGYNEQFF. The CDR3 DNA follows: TGCGCCAGCAGCTTGGGGAGCGGGGGCTACAATGAGCAGTTCTTC.

The chain recombines TRBV5-1 with TRBJ2-7; 8 nucleotides agree with TRBD2. The V and J ends lost 0 bases and 2 bases, in that order; junction bases with no gene match: 1. The CDR3 is 14 residues long. The germline CDR1 and CDR2 sequences are SGHRS and YFSETQ. The CDR3 DNA is TGCGCCAGCAGCTTGGCAGCGGGAGCCTACGAGCAGTACTTC. Its translation is CASSLAAGAYEQYF.

The DNA for the CDR3 is TGTGCCAGCAGCTTGACAGGGAACACTGAAGCTTTCTTT. It encodes CASSLTGNTEAFF. J is TRBJ1-1 and V is TRBV5-6; D might be TRBD1 (5 bases). The CDR3 totals 13 residues. The V and J ends lost 1 base and 1 base respectively, with 5 bases between them. Per the germline V gene, CDR1 is SGHDT and CDR2 is YYEEEE. Variable domain in full (rest from reference TRBV5-6 and TRBJ1-1): DAGVTQSPTHLIKTRGQQVTLRCSPKSGHDTVSWYQQALGQGPQFIFQYYEEEERQRGNFPDRFSGHQFPNYSSELNVNALLLGDSALYLCASSLTGNTEAFFGQGTRLTVV.

The chain is built from TRBV18 and TRBJ2-7; 10 positions match TRBD1. Germline CDR1 is KGHSH and CDR2 is LQKENI. The CDR3 covers 15 residues. V was clipped by 3 bases and J by 7 bases; unmatched bases: 9. The CDR3 protein is CASSPVTGGPWEQYF. The CDR3 coding sequence is TGTGCCAGCTCACCTGTGACAGGGGGCCCCTGGGAGCAGTACTTC.

This chain's CDR3 is CASSPSGNTKDTQYF. The CDR3 region has the DNA TGCGCCAGCAGCCCTAGCGGGAATACAAAAGATACGCAGTATTTT. The chain joins TRBV5-1 to TRBJ2-3; 9 bases fit TRBD2. The CDR3 totals 15 residues. The germline V gene has CDR1 SGHRS and CDR2 YFSETQ. V lost 4 bases and J lost 5; bases outside the gene matches: 8.

The V call is TRBV27, the J call TRBJ2-5; 9 bases line up with TRBD2. CDR1 is MNHEY and CDR2 is SMNVEV in the germline V gene (reference sequence). Trimming at V came to 6 bases and at J to 7 bases, leaving 15 bases not matched to a gene. The CDR3 totals 16 residues. CDR3 residues: CASSETSGLLGGTQYF. The DNA of the CDR3 is TGTGCCAGCAGCGAGACTAGCGGACTATTAGGCGGGACCCAGTACTTC.

The genes are TRBV5-6 and TRBJ1-2; 7 bases fit TRBD1. The V gene's germline CDR1 is SGHDT and CDR2 YYEEEE. With 4 bases clipped from V and 3 bases from J, the junction kept 12 bases outside the gene matches. CDR3 length equals 16 residues. This CDR3 reads CASSPETGFQYYGYTF. The CDR3 DNA reads TGTGCCAGCAGCCCCGAGACAGGGTTTCAATACTATGGCTACACCTTC.